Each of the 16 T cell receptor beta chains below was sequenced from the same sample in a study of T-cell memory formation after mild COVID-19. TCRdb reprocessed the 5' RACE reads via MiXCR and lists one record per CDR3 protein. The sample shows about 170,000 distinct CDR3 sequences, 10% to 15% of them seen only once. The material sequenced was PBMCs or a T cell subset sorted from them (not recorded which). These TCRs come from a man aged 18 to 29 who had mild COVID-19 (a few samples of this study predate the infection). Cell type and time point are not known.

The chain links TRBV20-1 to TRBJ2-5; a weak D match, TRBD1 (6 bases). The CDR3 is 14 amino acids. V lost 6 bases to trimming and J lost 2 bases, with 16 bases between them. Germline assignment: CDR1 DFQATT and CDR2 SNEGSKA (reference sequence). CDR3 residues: CSALTGFLQETQYF. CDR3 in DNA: TGCAGTGCGCTGACAGGCTTCCTTCAAGAGACCCAGTACTTC.

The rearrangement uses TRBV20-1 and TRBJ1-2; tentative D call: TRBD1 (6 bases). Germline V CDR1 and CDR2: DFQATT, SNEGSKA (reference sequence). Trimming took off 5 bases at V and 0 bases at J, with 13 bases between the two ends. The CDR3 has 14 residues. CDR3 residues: CSAALGHTNYGYTF. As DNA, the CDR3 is TGCAGTGCTGCTTTGGGACACACTAACTATGGCTACACCTTC.

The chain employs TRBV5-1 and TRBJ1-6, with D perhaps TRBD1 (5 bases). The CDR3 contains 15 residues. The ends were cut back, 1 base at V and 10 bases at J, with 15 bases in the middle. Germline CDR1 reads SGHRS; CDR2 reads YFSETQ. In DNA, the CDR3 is TGCGCCAGCAGCTTGACGTCAGGGAGTGAATCACCCCTCCACTTT. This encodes CASSLTSGSESPLHF.

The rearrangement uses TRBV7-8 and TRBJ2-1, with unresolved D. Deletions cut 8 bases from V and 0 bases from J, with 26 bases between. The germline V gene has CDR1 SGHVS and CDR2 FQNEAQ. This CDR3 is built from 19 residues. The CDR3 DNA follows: TGTGCCAGCTTAGGCCCCTCCCGCCGAACTGAGAGCTCCTACAATGAGCAGTTCTTC. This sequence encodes CASLGPSRRTESSYNEQFF.

The CDR3 coding sequence is TGTGCCACCAGTGCCCCCTTGGGGGACGGGGAGCTGTTTTTT. This gives the protein CATSAPLGDGELFF. The chain uses TRBV24-1 and TRBJ2-2; D could derive from TRBD1 or TRBD2 (5 bases each). The germline V gene encodes CDR1 KGHDR and CDR2 SFDVKD. CDR3 length equals 14 residues. Trimming cost V 5 bases and J 7 bases, with 13 bases left between them.

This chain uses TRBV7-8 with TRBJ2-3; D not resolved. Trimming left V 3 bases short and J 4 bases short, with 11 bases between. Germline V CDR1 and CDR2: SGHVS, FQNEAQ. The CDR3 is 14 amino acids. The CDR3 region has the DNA TGTGCCAGCAGCTTCATGGGCTTCGCAGATACGCAGTATTTT. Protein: CASSFMGFADTQYF.

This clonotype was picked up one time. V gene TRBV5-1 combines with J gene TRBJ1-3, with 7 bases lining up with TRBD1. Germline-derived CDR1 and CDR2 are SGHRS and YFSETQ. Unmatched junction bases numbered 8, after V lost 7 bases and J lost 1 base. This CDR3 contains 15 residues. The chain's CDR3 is CASSTGQTSGNTIYF. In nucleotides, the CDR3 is TGCGCCAGCTCTACGGGACAGACATCTGGAAACACCATATATTTT. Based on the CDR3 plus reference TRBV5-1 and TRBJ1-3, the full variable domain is KAGVTQTPRYLIKTRGQQVTLSCSPISGHRSVSWYQQTPGQGLQFLFEYFSETQRNKGNFPGRFSGRQFSNSRSEMNVSTLELGDSALYLCASSTGQTSGNTIYFGEGSWLTVV.

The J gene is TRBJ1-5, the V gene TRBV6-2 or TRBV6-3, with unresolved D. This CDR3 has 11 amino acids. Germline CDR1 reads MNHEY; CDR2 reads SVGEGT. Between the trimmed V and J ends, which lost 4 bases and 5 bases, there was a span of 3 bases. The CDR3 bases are TGTGCCAGCAGTTCAGATCAGCCCCAGCATTTT. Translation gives CASSSDQPQHF.

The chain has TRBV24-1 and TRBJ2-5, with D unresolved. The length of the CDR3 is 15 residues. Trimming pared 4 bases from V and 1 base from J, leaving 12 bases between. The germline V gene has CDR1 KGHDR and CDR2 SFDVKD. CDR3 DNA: TGTGCCACCAGTGACCCAGCCAGAGGCCAAGAGACCCAGTACTTC. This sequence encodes CATSDPARGQETQYF.

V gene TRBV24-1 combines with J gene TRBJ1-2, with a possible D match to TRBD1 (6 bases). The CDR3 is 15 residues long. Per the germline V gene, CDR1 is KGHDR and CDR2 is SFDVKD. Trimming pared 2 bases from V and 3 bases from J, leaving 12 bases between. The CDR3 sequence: CATSDSGGHDYGYTF. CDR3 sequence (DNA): TGTGCCACCAGTGATTCCGGGGGGCATGACTATGGCTACACCTTC.

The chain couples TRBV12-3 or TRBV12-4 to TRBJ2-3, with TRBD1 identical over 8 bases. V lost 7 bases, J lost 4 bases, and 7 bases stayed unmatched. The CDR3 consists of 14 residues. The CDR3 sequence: CASTGTGQPDTQYF. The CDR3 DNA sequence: TGTGCCAGCACCGGGACAGGCCAACCAGATACGCAGTATTTT.

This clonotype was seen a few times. The CDR3 sequence: CASSLVGQYQETQYF. The CDR3 nucleotides are TGCGCCAGCAGCTTAGTTGGACAGTACCAAGAGACCCAGTACTTC. V gene TRBV5-1 combines with J gene TRBJ2-5; the D gene is possibly TRBD1 (6 bases). V dropped 2 bases and J dropped 0 bases, with 11 bases sitting between them. Per germline, CDR1 SGHRS and CDR2 YFSETQ. The length of the CDR3 is 15 residues. Supplemented by reference TRBV5-1 and TRBJ2-5, the full variable domain reads KAGVTQTPRYLIKTRGQQVTLSCSPISGHRSVSWYQQTPGQGLQFLFEYFSETQRNKGNFPGRFSGRQFSNSRSEMNVSTLELGDSALYLCASSLVGQYQETQYFGPGTRLLVL.

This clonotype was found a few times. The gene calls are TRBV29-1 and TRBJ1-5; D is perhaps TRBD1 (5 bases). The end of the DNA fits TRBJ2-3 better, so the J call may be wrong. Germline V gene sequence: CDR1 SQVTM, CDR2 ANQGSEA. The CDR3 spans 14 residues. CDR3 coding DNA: TGCAGCGTTGTCTTTCAGGGAAGGAATCAGCCCCAGTATTTT. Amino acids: CSVVFQGRNQPQYF.

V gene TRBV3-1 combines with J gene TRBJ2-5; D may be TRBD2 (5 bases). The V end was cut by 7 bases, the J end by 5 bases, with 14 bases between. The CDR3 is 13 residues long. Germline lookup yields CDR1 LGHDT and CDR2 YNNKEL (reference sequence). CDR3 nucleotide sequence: TGTGCCAGCAACATCGCTAGCTCCGAGACCCAGTACTTC. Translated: CASNIASSETQYF.

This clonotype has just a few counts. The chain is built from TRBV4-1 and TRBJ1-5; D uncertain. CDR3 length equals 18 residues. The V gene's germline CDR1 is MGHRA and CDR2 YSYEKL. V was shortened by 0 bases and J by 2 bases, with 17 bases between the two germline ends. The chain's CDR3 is CASSQDGRQLKGNQPQHF. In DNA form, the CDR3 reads TGCGCCAGCAGCCAAGATGGACGGCAGTTGAAGGGCAATCAGCCCCAGCATTTT.

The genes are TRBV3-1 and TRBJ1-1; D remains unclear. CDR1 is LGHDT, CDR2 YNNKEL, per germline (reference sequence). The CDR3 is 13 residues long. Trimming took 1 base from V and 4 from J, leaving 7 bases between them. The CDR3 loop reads CASSQAVGTEAFF. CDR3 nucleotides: TGTGCCAGCAGCCAAGCGGTTGGCACTGAAGCTTTCTTT.